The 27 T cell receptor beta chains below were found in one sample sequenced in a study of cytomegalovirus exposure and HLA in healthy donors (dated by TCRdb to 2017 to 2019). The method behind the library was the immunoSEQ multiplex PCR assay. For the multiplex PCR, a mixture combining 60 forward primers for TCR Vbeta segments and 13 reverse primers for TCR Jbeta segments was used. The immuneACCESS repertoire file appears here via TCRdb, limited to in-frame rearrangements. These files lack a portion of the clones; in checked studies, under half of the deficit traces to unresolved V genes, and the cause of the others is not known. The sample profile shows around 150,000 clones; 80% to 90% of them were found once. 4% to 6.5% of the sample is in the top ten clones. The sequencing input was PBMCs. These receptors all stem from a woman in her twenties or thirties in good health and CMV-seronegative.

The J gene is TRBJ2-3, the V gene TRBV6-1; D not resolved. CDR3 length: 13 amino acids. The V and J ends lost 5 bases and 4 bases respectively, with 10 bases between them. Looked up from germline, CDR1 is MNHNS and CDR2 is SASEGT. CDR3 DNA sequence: TGTGCCAGCAGTCTGTTCGCGGCAGATACGCAGTATTTT. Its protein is CASSLFAADTQYF.

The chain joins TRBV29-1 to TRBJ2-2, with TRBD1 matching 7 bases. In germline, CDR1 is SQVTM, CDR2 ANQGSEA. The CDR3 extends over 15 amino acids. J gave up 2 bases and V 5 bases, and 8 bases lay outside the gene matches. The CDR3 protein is CSVRTQGINTGELFF. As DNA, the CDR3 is TGCAGCGTTCGCACACAGGGGATCAACACCGGGGAGCTGTTTTTT.

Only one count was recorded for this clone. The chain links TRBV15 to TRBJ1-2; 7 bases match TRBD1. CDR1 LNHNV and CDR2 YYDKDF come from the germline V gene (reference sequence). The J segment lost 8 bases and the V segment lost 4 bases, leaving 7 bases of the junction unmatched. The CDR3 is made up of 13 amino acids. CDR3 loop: CATSTLNRGGYTF. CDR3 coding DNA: TGTGCCACCAGCACACTCAACAGGGGCGGCTACACCTTC.

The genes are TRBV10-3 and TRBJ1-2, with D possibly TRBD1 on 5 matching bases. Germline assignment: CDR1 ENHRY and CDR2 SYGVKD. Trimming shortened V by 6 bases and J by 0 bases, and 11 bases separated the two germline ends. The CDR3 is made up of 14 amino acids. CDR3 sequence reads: CAIRNTGPNYGYTF. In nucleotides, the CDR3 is TGTGCCATCAGGAACACAGGTCCTAACTATGGCTACACCTTC.

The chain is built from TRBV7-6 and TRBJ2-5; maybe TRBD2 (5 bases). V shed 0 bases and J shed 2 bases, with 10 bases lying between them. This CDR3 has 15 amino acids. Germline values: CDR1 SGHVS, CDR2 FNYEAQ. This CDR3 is CASSLASSGQETQYF. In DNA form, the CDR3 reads TGTGCCAGCAGCTTAGCGTCCAGCGGACAAGAGACCCAGTACTTC.

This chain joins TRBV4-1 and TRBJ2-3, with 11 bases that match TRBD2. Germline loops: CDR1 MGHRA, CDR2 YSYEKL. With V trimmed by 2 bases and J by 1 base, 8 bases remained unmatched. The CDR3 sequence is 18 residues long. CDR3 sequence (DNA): TGCGCCAGCAGCCAACTCTTTCCGGGACTAGCGGGCACAGATACGCAGTATTTT. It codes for CASSQLFPGLAGTDTQYF.

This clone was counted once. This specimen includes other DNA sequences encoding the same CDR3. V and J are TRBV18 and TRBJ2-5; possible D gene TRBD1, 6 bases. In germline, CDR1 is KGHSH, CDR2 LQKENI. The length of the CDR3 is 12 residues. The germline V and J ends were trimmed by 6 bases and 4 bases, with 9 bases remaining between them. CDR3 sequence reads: CASSPRGETQYF. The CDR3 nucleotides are TGTGCCAGCTCGCCCAGGGGAGAGACCCAGTACTTC.

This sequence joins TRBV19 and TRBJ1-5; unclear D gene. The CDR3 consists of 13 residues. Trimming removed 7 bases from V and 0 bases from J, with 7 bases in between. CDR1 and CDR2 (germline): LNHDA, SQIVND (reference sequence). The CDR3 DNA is TGTGCCAGTACCACATATAGCAATCAGCCCCAGCATTTT. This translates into CASTTYSNQPQHF.

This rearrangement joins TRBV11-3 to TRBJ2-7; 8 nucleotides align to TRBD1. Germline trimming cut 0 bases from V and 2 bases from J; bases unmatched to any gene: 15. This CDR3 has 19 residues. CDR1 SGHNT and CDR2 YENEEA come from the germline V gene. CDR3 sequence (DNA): TGTGCCAGCAGCTTAGAATGGGACAGGTGGTTCCAACTACCCTACGAGCAGTACTTC. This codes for CASSLEWDRWFQLPYEQYF.

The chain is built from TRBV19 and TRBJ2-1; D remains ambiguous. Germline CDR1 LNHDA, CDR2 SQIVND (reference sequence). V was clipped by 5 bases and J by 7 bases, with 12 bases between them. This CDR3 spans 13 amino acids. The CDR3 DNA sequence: TGTGCCAGTAGTTTTCAAGCTATAAATGAGCAGTTCTTC. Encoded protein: CASSFQAINEQFF. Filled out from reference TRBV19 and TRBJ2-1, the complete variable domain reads DGGITQSPKYLFRKEGQNVTLSCEQNLNHDAMYWYRQDPGQGLRLIYYSQIVNDFQKGDIAEGYSVSREKKESFPLTVTSAQKNPTAFYLCASSFQAINEQFFGPGTRLTVL.

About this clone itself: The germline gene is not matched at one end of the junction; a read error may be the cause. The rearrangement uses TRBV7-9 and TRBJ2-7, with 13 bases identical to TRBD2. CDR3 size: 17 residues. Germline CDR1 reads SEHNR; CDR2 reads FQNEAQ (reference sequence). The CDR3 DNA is TGTTCCAGCAGTCCGACTAGCGGGAGGTTTTCCAGCTACGAGCAGTACTTC. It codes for CSSSPTSGRFSSYEQYF. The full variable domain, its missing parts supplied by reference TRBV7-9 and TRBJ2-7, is DTGVSQNPRHKITKRGQNVTFRCDPISEHNRLYWYRQTLGQGPEFLTYFQNEAQLEKSRLLSDRFSAERPKGSFSTLEIQRTEQGDSAMYLCSSSPTSGRFSSYEQYFGPGTRLTVT.

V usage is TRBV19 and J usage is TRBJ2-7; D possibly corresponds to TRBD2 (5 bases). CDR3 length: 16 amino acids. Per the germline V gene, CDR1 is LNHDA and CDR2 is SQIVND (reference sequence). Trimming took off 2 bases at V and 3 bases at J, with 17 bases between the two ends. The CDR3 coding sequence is TGTGCCAGTAGTATACAATTCCCGGGGTTCATCTACGAGCAGTACTTC. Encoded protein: CASSIQFPGFIYEQYF.

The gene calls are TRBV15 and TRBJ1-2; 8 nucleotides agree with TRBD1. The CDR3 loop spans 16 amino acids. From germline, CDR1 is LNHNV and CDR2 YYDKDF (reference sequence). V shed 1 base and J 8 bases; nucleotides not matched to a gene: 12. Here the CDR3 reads CATSRVVVRGREGYTF. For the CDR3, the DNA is TGTGCCACCAGCAGAGTAGTGGTCAGGGGGCGTGAGGGCTACACCTTC.

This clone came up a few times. The CDR3 spells CASTDREGDTQYF. In DNA, the CDR3 is TGTGCCAGCACGGACAGGGAGGGAGATACGCAGTATTTT. This chain connects TRBV7-9 to TRBJ2-3, with D perhaps TRBD1 (8 bases). The CDR3 length is 13 residues. V dropped 7 bases and J dropped 5 bases, with 13 bases sitting between them. Germline V gene sequence: CDR1 SEHNR, CDR2 FQNEAQ (reference sequence).

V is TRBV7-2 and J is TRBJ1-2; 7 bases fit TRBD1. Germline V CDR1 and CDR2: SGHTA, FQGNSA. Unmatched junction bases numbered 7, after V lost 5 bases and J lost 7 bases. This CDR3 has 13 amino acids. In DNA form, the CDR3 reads TGTGCCAGCAGCCCACAGGGGCCGGCTGGCTACACCTTC. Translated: CASSPQGPAGYTF.

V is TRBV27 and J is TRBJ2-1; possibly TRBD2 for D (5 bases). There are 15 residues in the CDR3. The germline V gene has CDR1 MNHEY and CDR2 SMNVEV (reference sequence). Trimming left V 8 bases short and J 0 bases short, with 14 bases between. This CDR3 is CASGTQDFSYNEQFF. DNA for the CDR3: TGTGCCAGCGGAACCCAGGACTTCTCCTACAATGAGCAGTTCTTC.

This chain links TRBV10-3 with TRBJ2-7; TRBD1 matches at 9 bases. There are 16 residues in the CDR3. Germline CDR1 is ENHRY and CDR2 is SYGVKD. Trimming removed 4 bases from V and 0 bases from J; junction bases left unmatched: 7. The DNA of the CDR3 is TGTGCCATCAGTGCCACGGGACAGGGCCTCTCCTACGAGCAGTACTTC. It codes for CAISATGQGLSYEQYF.

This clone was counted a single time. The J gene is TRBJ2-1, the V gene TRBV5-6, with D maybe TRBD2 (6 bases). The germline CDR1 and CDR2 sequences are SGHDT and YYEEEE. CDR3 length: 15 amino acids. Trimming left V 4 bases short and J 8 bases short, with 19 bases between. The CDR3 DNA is TGTGCCAGCAGCCCGGATGGGAGGAGCTGGGATGAGCAGTTCTTC. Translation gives CASSPDGRSWDEQFF.

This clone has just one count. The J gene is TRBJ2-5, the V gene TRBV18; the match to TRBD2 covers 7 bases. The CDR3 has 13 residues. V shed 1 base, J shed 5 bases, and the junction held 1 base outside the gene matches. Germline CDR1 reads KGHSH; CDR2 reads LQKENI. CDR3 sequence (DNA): TGTGCCAGCTCACCACTGGGAGGGGAGACCCAGTACTTC. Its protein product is CASSPLGGETQYF.

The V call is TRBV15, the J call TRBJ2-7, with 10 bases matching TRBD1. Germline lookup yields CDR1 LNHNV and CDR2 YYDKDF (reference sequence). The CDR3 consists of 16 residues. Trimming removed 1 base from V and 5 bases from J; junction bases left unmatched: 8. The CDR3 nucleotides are TGTGCCACCAGCAGAGCCCCCCGGACAGGGGGTCACGAGCAGTACTTC. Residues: CATSRAPRTGGHEQYF.

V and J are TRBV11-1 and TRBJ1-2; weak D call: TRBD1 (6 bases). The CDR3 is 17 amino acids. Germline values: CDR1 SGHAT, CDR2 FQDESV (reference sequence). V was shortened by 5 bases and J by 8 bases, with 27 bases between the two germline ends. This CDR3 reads CASSQHISSWDKGGYTF. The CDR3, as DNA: TGTGCCAGCAGCCAACACATTTCTTCCTGGGACAAAGGAGGCTACACCTTC.

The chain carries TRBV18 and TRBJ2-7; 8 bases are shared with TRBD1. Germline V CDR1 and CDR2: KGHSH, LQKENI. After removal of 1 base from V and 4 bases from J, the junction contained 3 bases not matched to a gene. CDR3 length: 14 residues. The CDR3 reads CASSPQGQEYEQYF. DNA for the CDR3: TGTGCCAGCTCACCACAGGGACAGGAGTACGAGCAGTACTTC. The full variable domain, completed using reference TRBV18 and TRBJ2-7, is NAGVMQNPRHLVRRRGQEARLRCSPMKGHSHVYWYRQLPEEGLKFMVYLQKENIIDESGMPKERFSAEFPKEGPSILRIQQVVRGDSAAYFCASSPQGQEYEQYFGPGTRLTVT.

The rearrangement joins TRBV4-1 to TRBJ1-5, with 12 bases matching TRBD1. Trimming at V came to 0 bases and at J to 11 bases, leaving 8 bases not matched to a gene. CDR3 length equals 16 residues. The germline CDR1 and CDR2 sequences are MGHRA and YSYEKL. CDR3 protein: CASSQEWDRGLMAQHF. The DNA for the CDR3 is TGCGCCAGCAGCCAAGAGTGGGACAGGGGGCTGATGGCCCAGCATTTT.

CDR3 region: CASSQGGLTEQFEKLFF. In DNA form, the CDR3 reads TGCGCCAGCAGCCAAGGGGGACTGACCGAACAGTTTGAAAAACTGTTTTTT. The V gene is TRBV4-1, the J gene TRBJ1-4; tentatively, D is TRBD1 (5 bases). The CDR3 is 17 amino acids. The germline V gene has CDR1 MGHRA and CDR2 YSYEKL. Trimming stripped 1 base from V and 7 bases from J, with 19 bases between.

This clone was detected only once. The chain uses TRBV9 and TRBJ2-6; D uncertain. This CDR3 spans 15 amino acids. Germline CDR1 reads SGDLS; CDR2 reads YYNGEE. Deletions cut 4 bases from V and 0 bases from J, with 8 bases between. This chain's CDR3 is CASSPRSSGANVLTF. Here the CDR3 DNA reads TGTGCCAGCAGCCCCCGGTCCTCTGGGGCCAACGTCCTGACTTTC. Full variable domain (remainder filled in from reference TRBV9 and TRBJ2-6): DSGVTQTPKHLITATGQRVTLRCSPRSGDLSVYWYQQSLDQGLQFLIQYYNGEERAKGNILERFSAQQFPDLHSELNLSSLELGDSALYFCASSPRSSGANVLTFGAGSRLTVL.

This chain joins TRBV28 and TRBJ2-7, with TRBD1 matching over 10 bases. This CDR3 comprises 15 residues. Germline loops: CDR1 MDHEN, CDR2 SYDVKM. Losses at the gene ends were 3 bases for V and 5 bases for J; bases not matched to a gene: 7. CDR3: CASSFRGTGVDEQYF. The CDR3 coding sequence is TGTGCCAGCAGTTTTCGCGGGACAGGGGTCGACGAGCAGTACTTC. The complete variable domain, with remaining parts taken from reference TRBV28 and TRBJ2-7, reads DVKVTQSSRYLVKRTGEKVFLECVQDMDHENMFWYRQDPGLGLRLIYFSYDVKMKEKGDIPEGYSVSREKKERFSLILESASTNQTSMYLCASSFRGTGVDEQYFGPGTRLTVT.

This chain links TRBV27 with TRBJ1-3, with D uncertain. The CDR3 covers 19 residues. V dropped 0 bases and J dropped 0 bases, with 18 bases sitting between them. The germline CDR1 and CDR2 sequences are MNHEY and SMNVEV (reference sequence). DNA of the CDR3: TGTGCCAGCAGTTTATCCACAGTGGCCTTCCTTTACTCTGGAAACACCATATATTTT. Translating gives CASSLSTVAFLYSGNTIYF.